This TCR beta chain originates from a study of blood T cell repertoires in COVID-19. Germline V CDR1 and CDR2: GTSNPN, SVGIG (reference sequence). V gave up 2 bases and J gave up 4 bases, with 23 bases separating them. The CDR3 runs to 17 residues. The protocol was immunoSEQ multiplex PCR, while the TCRdb copy is restricted to in-frame clones and leaves out a portion. Among roughly 100,000 clones, roughly 69% were seen once, and the ten largest hold about 5.9%. The rearrangement uses TRBV30 and TRBJ2-5; D perhaps matches TRBD2 (5 bases). Material for sequencing was peripheral blood. This TCR came from a man older than 75 with acute or convalescent COVID-19. The CDR3 here is CAWSLGSSASLRETQYF. DNA of the CDR3: TGTGCCTGGAGTCTCGGGTCCTCGGCTAGCTTGCGAGAGACCCAGTACTTC.